Shown below are 6 T cell receptor beta chains from a single sample sequenced in a study of blood T cell repertoires in COVID-19. The protocol was immunoSEQ multiplex PCR, while the TCRdb copy is restricted to in-frame clones and leaves out a portion. The table has 150,000 to 200,000 clones, 80% to 85% seen once; the top ten hold 7.6%. The sequenced sample was peripheral blood. Receptor source: a woman in her 70s with COVID-19, enrolled during active disease.

This chain uses TRBV2 with TRBJ2-1; 12 bases align to TRBD2. The CDR3 covers 15 residues. V lost 3 bases, J lost 14 bases, and 11 bases stayed unmatched. Per the germline V gene, CDR1 is SNHLY and CDR2 is FYNNEI. The CDR3 region has the DNA TGTGCCAGCAGTGATGGGGCTAGCGGGAGGGCCGGGGAGTTCTTC. The encoded protein is CASSDGASGRAGEFF.

This clone has only a few counts. The rearrangement links TRBV28 to TRBJ2-1; 9 bases are shared with TRBD2. The CDR3 totals 15 residues. CDR1 and CDR2 from the germline V gene are MDHEN and SYDVKM. J was trimmed by 6 bases and V by 3 bases; bases with no gene match: 6. CDR3: CASSFGREGFNEQFF. The CDR3 DNA reads as TGTGCCAGCAGTTTTGGGCGGGAGGGCTTCAATGAGCAGTTCTTC.

CDR3 DNA sequence: TGTGCCACCAGTGATGGTCAGAAAGAGACCCAGTACTTC. This codes for CATSDGQKETQYF. This chain links TRBV24-1 with TRBJ2-5; the D is unclear. CDR1 and CDR2 (germline): KGHDR, SFDVKD. V shed 3 bases and J shed 3 bases, with 7 bases lying between them. The length of the CDR3 is 13 residues.

V gene TRBV7-2 combines with J gene TRBJ2-7; possible D gene TRBD2, 6 bases. This CDR3 spans 15 amino acids. Trimming took off 5 bases at V and 3 bases at J, with 17 bases between the two ends. Germline-derived CDR1 and CDR2 are SGHTA and FQGNSA. CDR3 sequence (DNA): TGTGCCAGCAGCCTGGGCGGGGACGCATACTACGAGCAGTACTTC. It codes for CASSLGGDAYYEQYF.

This chain connects TRBV28 to TRBJ1-2, with no clear D. Germline-derived CDR1 and CDR2 are MDHEN and SYDVKM. This CDR3 contains 13 residues. Deletions cut 1 base from V and 7 bases from J, with 10 bases between. This chain's CDR3 is CASSLSSGVGYTF. Written as DNA, the CDR3 is TGTGCCAGCAGTTTATCTTCGGGTGTTGGCTACACCTTC.

The chain is built from TRBV6-5 and TRBJ2-7; 7 bases line up with TRBD2. This CDR3 region has 15 residues. Trimming at V came to 2 bases and at J to 0 bases, leaving 4 bases not matched to a gene. CDR1 and CDR2 (germline): MNHEY, SVGAGI. Here the CDR3 reads CASSYRRESSYEQYF. CDR3 in DNA: TGTGCCAGCAGTTACCGGCGGGAGAGCTCCTACGAGCAGTACTTC.